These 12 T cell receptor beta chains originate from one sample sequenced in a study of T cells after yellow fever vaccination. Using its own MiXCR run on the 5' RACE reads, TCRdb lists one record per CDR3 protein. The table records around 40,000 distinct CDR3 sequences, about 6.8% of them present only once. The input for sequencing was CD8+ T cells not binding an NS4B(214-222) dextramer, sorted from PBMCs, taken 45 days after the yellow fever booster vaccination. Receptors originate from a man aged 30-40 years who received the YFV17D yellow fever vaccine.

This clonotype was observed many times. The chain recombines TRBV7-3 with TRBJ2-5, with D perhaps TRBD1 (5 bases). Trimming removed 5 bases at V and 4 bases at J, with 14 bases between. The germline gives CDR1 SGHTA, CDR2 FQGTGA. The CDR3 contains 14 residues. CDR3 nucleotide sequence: TGTGCCAGCAGCCCGTTTCAGGGTGGAGAGACCCAGTACTTC. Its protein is CASSPFQGGETQYF.

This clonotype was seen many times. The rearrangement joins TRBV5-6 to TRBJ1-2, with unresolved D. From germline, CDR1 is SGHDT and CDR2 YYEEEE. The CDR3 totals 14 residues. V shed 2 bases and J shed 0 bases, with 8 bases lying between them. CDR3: CASSFGEANYGYTF. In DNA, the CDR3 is TGTGCCAGCAGCTTTGGTGAAGCTAACTATGGCTACACCTTC.

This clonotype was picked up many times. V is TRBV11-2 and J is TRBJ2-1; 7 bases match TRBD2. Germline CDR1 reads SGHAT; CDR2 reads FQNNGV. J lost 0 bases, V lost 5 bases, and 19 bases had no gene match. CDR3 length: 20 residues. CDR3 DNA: TGTGCCAGCAGCCCACGTGGGGGGGTAGGGGCGGAAGGCTCCTACAATGAGCAGTTCTTC. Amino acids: CASSPRGGVGAEGSYNEQFF.

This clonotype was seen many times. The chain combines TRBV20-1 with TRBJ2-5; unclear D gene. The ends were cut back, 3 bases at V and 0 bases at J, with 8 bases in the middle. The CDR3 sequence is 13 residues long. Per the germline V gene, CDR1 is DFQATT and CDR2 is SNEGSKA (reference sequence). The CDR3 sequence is CSASAENQETQYF. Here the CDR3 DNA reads TGCAGTGCTAGTGCCGAGAACCAAGAGACCCAGTACTTC.

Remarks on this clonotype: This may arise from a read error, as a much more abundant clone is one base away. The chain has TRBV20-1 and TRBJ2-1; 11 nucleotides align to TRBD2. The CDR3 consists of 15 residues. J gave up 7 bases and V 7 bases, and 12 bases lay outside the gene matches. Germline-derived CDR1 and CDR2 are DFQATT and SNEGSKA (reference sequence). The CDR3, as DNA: TGCAGTGTCGATTACCCGGGACTAGCGGAGAATGAGCAGTTCTTC. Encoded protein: CSVDYPGLAENEQFF.

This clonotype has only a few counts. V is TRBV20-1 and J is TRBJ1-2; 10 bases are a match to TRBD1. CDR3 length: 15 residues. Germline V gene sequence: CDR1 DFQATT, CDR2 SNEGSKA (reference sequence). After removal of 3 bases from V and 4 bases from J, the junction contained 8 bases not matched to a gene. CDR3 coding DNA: TGCAGTGCTAGTGCCGGACAGGGGGGGTCCTATGGCTACACCTTC. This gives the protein CSASAGQGGSYGYTF.

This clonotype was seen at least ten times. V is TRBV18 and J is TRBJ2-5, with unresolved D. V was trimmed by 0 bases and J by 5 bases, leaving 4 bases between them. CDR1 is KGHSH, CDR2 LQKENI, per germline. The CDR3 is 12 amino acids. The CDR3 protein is CASSPPAETQYF. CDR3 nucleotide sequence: TGTGCCAGCTCACCACCCGCGGAGACCCAGTACTTC.

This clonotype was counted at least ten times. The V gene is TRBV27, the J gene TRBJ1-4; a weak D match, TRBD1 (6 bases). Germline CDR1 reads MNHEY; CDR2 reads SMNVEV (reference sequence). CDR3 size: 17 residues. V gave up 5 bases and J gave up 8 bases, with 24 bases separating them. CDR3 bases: TGTGCCAGCAGTCCCCACTCCGCCGCGGACAGCTTGGAAAAACTGTTTTTT. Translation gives CASSPHSAADSLEKLFF.

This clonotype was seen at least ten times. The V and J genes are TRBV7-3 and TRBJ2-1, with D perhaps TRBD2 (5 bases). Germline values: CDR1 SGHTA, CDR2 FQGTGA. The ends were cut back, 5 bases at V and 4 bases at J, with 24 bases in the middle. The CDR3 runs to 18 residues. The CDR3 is CASSPYGPRVSSYNEQFF. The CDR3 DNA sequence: TGTGCCAGCAGCCCGTATGGCCCGCGGGTTTCCTCTTACAATGAGCAGTTCTTC.

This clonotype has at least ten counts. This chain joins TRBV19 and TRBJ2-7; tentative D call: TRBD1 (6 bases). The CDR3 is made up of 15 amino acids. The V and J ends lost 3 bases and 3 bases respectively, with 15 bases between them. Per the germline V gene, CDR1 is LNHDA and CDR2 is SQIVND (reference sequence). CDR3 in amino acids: CASSIDGTLYYEQYF. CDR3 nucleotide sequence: TGTGCCAGTAGTATCGATGGGACACTCTACTACGAGCAGTACTTC.

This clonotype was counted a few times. CDR3 bases: TGCAGTGCTAGCTCCGGGGCAGAGACCCAGTACTTC. Protein: CSASSGAETQYF. The chain couples TRBV20-1 to TRBJ2-5; D tentatively fits TRBD1 or TRBD2 (5 bases each). Deletions cut 3 bases from V and 4 bases from J, with 9 bases between. Germline CDR1 reads DFQATT; CDR2 reads SNEGSKA (reference sequence). The CDR3 totals 12 residues.

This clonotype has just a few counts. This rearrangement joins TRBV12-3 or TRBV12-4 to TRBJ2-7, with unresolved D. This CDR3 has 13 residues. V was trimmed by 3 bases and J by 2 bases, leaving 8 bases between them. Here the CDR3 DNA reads TGTGCCAGCAGTTTCCAGGATCCCTACGAGCAGTACTTC. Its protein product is CASSFQDPYEQYF.